Listed below are T cell receptor beta chains from one sample, sequenced in a study of control samples from healthy donors and cancer patients. This table comes from immunoSEQ multiplex PCR, and its TCRdb copy is limited to in-frame clones, with some not included. The sample lists tens of thousands of clones, around nine tenths seen once, with around 6% in the top ten. Specimen: blood. The receptors come from a woman between 45 and 60 years old in good health. Each CDR3 is given with its conserved first and last residue. Each record gives: J gene, V gene, clone size, CDR3 protein. A clone size is listed for some rows: how often the clone was seen (once, few, many), or a class if it is expanded.

TRBJ1-4	TRBV27	.	CASSFEGNEKLFF
TRBJ1-5	TRBV12-3/TRBV12-4	.	CASASGPRQPQHF
TRBJ2-3	TRBV2	few	CASTSGDSTDTQYF
TRBJ1-3	TRBV5-6	.	CASSLGTGTGTIYF
TRBJ1-1	TRBV29-1	.	CSILGPKNTEAFF
TRBJ1-2	TRBV12-3/TRBV12-4	.	CASRRGNYGYTF
TRBJ2-7	TRBV7-8	.	CASSYWDRVNEQYF
TRBJ1-6	TRBV5-1	.	CASSLAGYSPLHF
TRBJ1-2	TRBV6-1	.	CASSEQGRGYGYTF
TRBJ2-3	TRBV28	.	CASSSYRQDNTDTQYF
TRBJ2-1	TRBV4-1	.	CASSQDRVSYNEQFF
TRBJ2-1	TRBV19	.	CATAGQHTSYNEQFF
TRBJ2-2	TRBV10-3	.	CAISDEEVDTGELFF
TRBJ2-7	TRBV11-2	.	CASSSLYEQYF
TRBJ1-6	TRBV12-3/TRBV12-4	.	CASSRVFNSPLHF
TRBJ1-2	TRBV14	.	CASSQGVNYGYTF
TRBJ2-6	TRBV19	.	CASRTVSGANVLTF
TRBJ1-5	TRBV6-5	.	CASVWRREGNQPQHF
TRBJ1-2	TRBV30	.	CAWMGGGFGYGYTF
TRBJ1-6	TRBV5-1	.	CASSLGSSYNSPLHF
TRBJ1-2	TRBV29-1	.	CSVRAQGALDYTF
TRBJ2-3	TRBV5-1	.	CASRERGTADTQYF